The 21 T cell receptor beta chains below were found in one sample sequenced in a study of blood T cell repertoires in COVID-19. Sequencing used immunoSEQ multiplex PCR; TCRdb keeps in-frame clones, though not all of them. The repertoire holds around 280,000 clones, just under 90% seen once, with 11% in the top ten. Sequenced input: peripheral blood. These receptors were obtained from a woman younger than 45 with COVID-19, enrolled during active disease.

This chain uses TRBV7-8 with TRBJ1-4; 9 nucleotides align to TRBD1. Per germline, CDR1 SGHVS and CDR2 FQNEAQ. V dropped 1 base and J dropped 5; count of bases not matched to a gene: 8. There are 17 residues in the CDR3. Here the CDR3 DNA reads TGTGCCAGCAGCTTAGACAGGGGGCTTTACGGGAATGAAAAACTGTTTTTT. Residues: CASSLDRGLYGNEKLFF.

Written as DNA, the CDR3 is TGTGCCAGCAGCGACGGGACAATCTACGAGCAGTACTTC. It is translated as CASSDGTIYEQYF. The chain links TRBV28 to TRBJ2-7, with D perhaps matching TRBD1 (6 bases). The V gene lost 6 bases and the J gene lost 3 bases, with 12 bases spanning the gap. Germline CDR1 and CDR2: MDHEN and SYDVKM. This CDR3 is 13 amino acids long.

The chain couples TRBV11-2 to TRBJ2-1; D possibly corresponds to TRBD2 (5 bases). Germline CDR1 reads SGHAT; CDR2 reads FQNNGV. The CDR3 runs 14 residues. V lost 8 bases to trimming and J lost 4 bases, with 15 bases between them. The CDR3 here is CASSGILTYNEQFF. CDR3 DNA: TGTGCCAGCTCGGGGATTCTGACATACAATGAGCAGTTCTTC.

The chain has TRBV4-2 and TRBJ1-5; D unclear. CDR3 length equals 14 residues. V lost 0 bases, J lost 1 base, and 4 bases lay in between. Per the germline V gene, CDR1 is LGHNA and CDR2 is YNFKEQ. CDR3 nucleotide sequence: TGTGCCAGCAGCCAAGATGGCAGCAATCAGCCCCAGCATTTT. This gives the protein CASSQDGSNQPQHF.

The V gene is TRBV5-6, the J gene TRBJ2-3; possible D gene TRBD2, 6 bases. Per germline, CDR1 SGHDT and CDR2 YYEEEE. V was shortened by 1 base and J by 0 bases, with 12 bases between the two germline ends. There are 16 residues in the CDR3. The CDR3 bases are TGTGCCAGCAGCTTGAGTGCGGGGACTAGCACAGATACGCAGTATTTT. Its translation is CASSLSAGTSTDTQYF.

V and J are TRBV9 and TRBJ1-3; 10 nucleotides match TRBD1. The CDR3 is made up of 14 amino acids. With V trimmed by 2 bases and J by 7 bases, 3 bases remained unmatched. Germline-derived CDR1 and CDR2 are SGDLS and YYNGEE. The chain's CDR3 is CASSVEGQGNTIYF. The CDR3 nucleotides are TGTGCCAGCAGCGTGGAGGGACAGGGGAACACCATATATTTT.

The rearrangement uses TRBV2 and TRBJ1-5; the D is unclear. The CDR3 runs 13 residues. CDR1 SNHLY and CDR2 FYNNEI come from the germline V gene. V gave up 6 bases and J gave up 1 base, with 7 bases separating them. CDR3 amino acids: CASRAGSNQPQHF. The CDR3 coding sequence is TGTGCCAGCAGGGCGGGAAGCAATCAGCCCCAGCATTTT.

The table lists this clone with a count of one. The genes are TRBV19 and TRBJ2-1, with TRBD2 identical over 13 bases. The J segment lost 9 bases and the V segment lost 2 bases, leaving 4 bases of the junction unmatched. The V gene's germline CDR1 is LNHDA and CDR2 SQIVND (reference sequence). This CDR3 contains 15 residues. This chain's CDR3 is CASSITSGGVSEQFF. CDR3 nucleotides: TGTGCCAGTAGTATAACTAGCGGGGGGGTAAGTGAGCAGTTCTTC.

J is TRBJ2-3 and V is TRBV27; D is uncertain. Germline V gene lookup returns CDR1 MNHEY and CDR2 SMNVEV (reference sequence). V lost 6 bases and J 0 bases, leaving 13 bases between the germline ends. The CDR3 has 15 amino acids. The CDR3: CASSSRVSSTDTQYF. CDR3 nucleotide sequence: TGTGCCAGCAGCTCTCGGGTCTCAAGCACAGATACGCAGTATTTT.

The chain recombines TRBV5-1 with TRBJ2-7; 10 bases fit TRBD1. After removal of 1 base from V and 5 bases from J, the junction contained 6 bases not matched to a gene. The germline gives CDR1 SGHRS, CDR2 YFSETQ. The CDR3 is made up of 15 amino acids. The CDR3 loop is CASSLRQGAEDEQYF. The CDR3 nucleotides are TGCGCCAGCAGCTTGCGACAGGGGGCGGAAGACGAGCAGTACTTC. The full variable domain, with the rest looked up from reference TRBV5-1 and TRBJ2-7, is KAGVTQTPRYLIKTRGQQVTLSCSPISGHRSVSWYQQTPGQGLQFLFEYFSETQRNKGNFPGRFSGRQFSNSRSEMNVSTLELGDSALYLCASSLRQGAEDEQYFGPGTRLTVT.

In this sample, this clone turned up once. The J gene is TRBJ1-5, the V gene TRBV28; weak D call: TRBD1 (5 bases). The V end lost 7 bases, the J end lost 6 bases, and 16 bases lay between the germline ends. This CDR3 contains 14 residues. Germline CDR1 reads MDHEN; CDR2 reads SYDVKM. The DNA of the CDR3 is TGTGCCAGCACGCCCGGGGGGGGTAGTCAGCCCCAGCATTTT. Protein sequence: CASTPGGGSQPQHF.

The V and J genes are TRBV5-1 and TRBJ2-2; no clear D. Trimming took 1 base from V and 6 from J, leaving 7 bases between them. CDR1 and CDR2 (germline): SGHRS, YFSETQ. This CDR3 is 13 amino acids long. The CDR3 coding sequence is TGCGCCAGCAGCTTGAACGGAGCCGGGGAGCTGTTTTTT. Translated, it gives CASSLNGAGELFF.

V is TRBV6-5 and J is TRBJ2-3, with a weak D call TRBD2 (6 bases). The CDR3 runs to 13 residues. The V end was cut by 8 bases, the J end by 3 bases, with 12 bases between. In germline, CDR1 is MNHEY, CDR2 SVGAGI. CDR3 loop: CASGGIKTDTQYF. CDR3 nucleotides: TGTGCCAGCGGGGGGATTAAAACAGATACGCAGTATTTT.

This clone was picked up one time. The V call is TRBV12-5, the J call TRBJ1-2, with D possibly being TRBD1 (6 bases). The germline CDR1 and CDR2 sequences are LGHNT and FRNRAP. The CDR3 sequence is 17 residues long. V shed 5 bases and J shed 0 bases, with 19 bases lying between them. CDR3 nucleotide sequence: TGTGCTAGTGGTCCTACCTGGGGGGGGCATTCTAACTATGGCTACACCTTC. It codes for CASGPTWGGHSNYGYTF.

The chain uses TRBV18 and TRBJ2-3; D possibly corresponds to TRBD2 (6 bases). CDR1 and CDR2 from the germline V gene are KGHSH and LQKENI. Trimming took off 4 bases at V and 2 bases at J, with 10 bases between the two ends. The CDR3 is 14 amino acids. The CDR3 here is CASSRGLSTDTQYF. CDR3 nucleotides: TGTGCCAGCTCACGGGGACTTTCCACAGATACGCAGTATTTT.

The chain joins TRBV6-6 to TRBJ2-5; D perhaps matches TRBD1 (5 bases). CDR3 length: 13 amino acids. Looked up from germline, CDR1 is MNHNY and CDR2 is SVGAGI (reference sequence). Trimming cost V 7 bases and J 0 bases, with 9 bases left between them. The CDR3 region has the DNA TGTGCCAGCATGAACAGGTACCAAGAGACCCAGTACTTC. Its protein is CASMNRYQETQYF.

This clone was counted only a few times. CDR3 coding DNA: TGTGCCAGCAGCTTGGCCGGGTCAGGGGCCCAGAAGCCCCAGCATTTT. Its protein is CASSLAGSGAQKPQHF. The chain combines TRBV5-5 with TRBJ1-5, with D tentatively TRBD1 (6 bases). Looked up from germline, CDR1 is SGHKS and CDR2 is YYEKEE (reference sequence). The CDR3 totals 16 residues. V lost 0 bases and J 8 bases, leaving 18 bases between the germline ends.

The chain employs TRBV7-9 and TRBJ2-6; 13 bases align to TRBD2. Germline CDR1 SEHNR, CDR2 FQNEAQ (reference sequence). The CDR3 runs to 18 residues. V dropped 5 bases and J dropped 0; count of bases not matched to a gene: 4. CDR3 sequence: CASSGRLAGGSGANVLTF. CDR3 DNA sequence: TGTGCCAGCAGCGGCAGACTAGCGGGGGGCTCTGGGGCCAACGTCCTGACTTTC.

The table lists this clone with many counts. V is TRBV7-9 and J is TRBJ1-3; TRBD1 matches at 9 bases. Germline CDR1 reads SEHNR; CDR2 reads FQNEAQ (reference sequence). The length of the CDR3 is 15 residues. Trimming at V came to 5 bases and at J to 4 bases, leaving 6 bases not matched to a gene. CDR3 nucleotides: TGTGCCAGCAGCAAACAGGGGGCGTCGGGAAACACCATATATTTT. This encodes CASSKQGASGNTIYF.

V usage is TRBV5-4 and J usage is TRBJ1-1; TRBD1 might be the D (6 bases). V was cut by 0 bases and J by 10 bases, with 19 bases left in between. The germline V gene encodes CDR1 SGHNT and CDR2 YYREEE (reference sequence). The length of the CDR3 is 15 residues. Written as DNA, the CDR3 is TGTGCCAGCAGCTTGGAACGGGGGGCAGGGAGACGAGCTTTCTTT. It translates to CASSLERGAGRRAFF.

This sequence joins TRBV20-1 and TRBJ1-1, with TRBD1 identical over 9 bases. CDR1 is DFQATT, CDR2 SNEGSKA, per germline (reference sequence). J was trimmed by 6 bases and V by 5 bases; bases with no gene match: 1. This CDR3 contains 11 residues. As DNA, the CDR3 is TGCAGTGCTTGGACAGGGGCTGAAGCTTTCTTT. Encoded protein: CSAWTGAEAFF.